This paragraph covers one T cell receptor beta chain sequence. TCRdb keeps only in-frame clones here, not all; method: immunoSEQ multiplex PCR. The data contain 49,000 or so clones, approximately 92% of them singletons. This sample was included in a study of T cell changes during pregnancy in multiple sclerosis. The germline V gene has CDR1 MNHEY and CDR2 SMNVEV (reference sequence). The CDR3 is 15 residues long. V shed 5 bases and J shed 5 bases, with 15 bases lying between them. The starting material was peripheral blood, obtained in the third trimester of pregnancy. V is TRBV27 and J is TRBJ1-4; a possible D gene is TRBD1 (6 bases). This TCR was sampled from a female donor with multiple sclerosis, enrolled in a pregnancy study. CDR3 protein: CASSPPDSRNEKLFF. DNA for the CDR3: TGTGCCAGCAGTCCCCCGGACAGCCGGAATGAAAAACTGTTTTTT.